This T cell receptor (beta chain) was captured by sequencing in a study of graft-versus-host responses after intestinal transplantation. Study context: Recipients had multivisceral, liver-intestinal, or isolated intestinal transplants. Following induction with anti-thymocyte globulin, all recipients were given tacrolimus and steroids for about three years.

Germline loops: CDR1 MRHNA, CDR2 SNTAGT. V lost 1 base to trimming and J lost 3 bases, with 7 bases between them. The CDR3 runs 13 residues. As regards this clone: The target antigen is unknown.

Sequencing was performed with immunoSEQ multiplex PCR; in TCRdb, only in-frame clones are kept and a portion is missing. The table records approximately 85,000 clones, 80% to 95% of them present only once. Whole-study results and caveats: Graft-donor T cell macrochimerism in patients accompanied high graft-versus-host to host-versus-graft clonal ratios in allografts.

The specimen comprised unstimulated CD8+ T cells sorted from spleen or lymph node cells, sampled before transplant. This sequence was found in a human donor who was the organ donor for an intestinal transplant. The rearrangement links TRBV6-4 to TRBJ2-7; D unclear. DNA for the CDR3: TGTGCCAGCAGTGACTTTCCAGGCTACGAGCAGTACTTC. Amino acids: CASSDFPGYEQYF.